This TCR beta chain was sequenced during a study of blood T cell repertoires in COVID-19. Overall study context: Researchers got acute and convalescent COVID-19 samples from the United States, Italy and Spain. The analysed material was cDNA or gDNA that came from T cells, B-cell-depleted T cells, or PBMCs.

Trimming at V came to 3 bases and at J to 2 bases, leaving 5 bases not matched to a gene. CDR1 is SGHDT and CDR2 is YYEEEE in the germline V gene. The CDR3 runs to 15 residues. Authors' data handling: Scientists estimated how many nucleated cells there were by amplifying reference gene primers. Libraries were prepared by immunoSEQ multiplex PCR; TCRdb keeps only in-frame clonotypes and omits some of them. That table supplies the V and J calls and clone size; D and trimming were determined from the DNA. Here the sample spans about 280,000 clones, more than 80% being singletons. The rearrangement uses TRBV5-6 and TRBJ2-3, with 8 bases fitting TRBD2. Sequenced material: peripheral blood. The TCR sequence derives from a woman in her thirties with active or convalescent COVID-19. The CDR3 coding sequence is TGTGCCAGCAGCTCACTAGCGGAGTTCACAGATACGCAGTATTTT. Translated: CASSSLAEFTDTQYF.